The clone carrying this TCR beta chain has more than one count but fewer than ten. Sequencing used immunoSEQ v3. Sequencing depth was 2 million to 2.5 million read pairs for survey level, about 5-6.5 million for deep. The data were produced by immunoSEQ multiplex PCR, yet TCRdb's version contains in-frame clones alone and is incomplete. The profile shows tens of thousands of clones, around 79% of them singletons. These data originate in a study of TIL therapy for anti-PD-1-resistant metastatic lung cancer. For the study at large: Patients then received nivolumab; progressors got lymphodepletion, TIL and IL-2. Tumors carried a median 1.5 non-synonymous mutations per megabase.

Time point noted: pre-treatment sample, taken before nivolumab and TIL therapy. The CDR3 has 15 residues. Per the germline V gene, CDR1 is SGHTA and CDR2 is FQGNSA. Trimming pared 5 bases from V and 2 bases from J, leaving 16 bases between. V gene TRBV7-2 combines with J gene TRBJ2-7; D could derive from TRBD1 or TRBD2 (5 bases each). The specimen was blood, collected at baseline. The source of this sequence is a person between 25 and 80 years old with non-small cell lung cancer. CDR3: CASSPEPTAAYEQYF. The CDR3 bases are TGTGCCAGCAGCCCCGAACCGACAGCGGCCTACGAGCAGTACTTC.